This TCR beta chain was recorded in a study of blood T cell repertoires in COVID-19. Repertoires were generated with immunoSEQ multiplex PCR, while TCRdb's copy carries only in-frame clones and drops some. The table shows about 23,000 clones, with 85% to 95% occurring only once. CDR3 size: 14 residues. Germline trimming cut 5 bases from V and 1 base from J; bases unmatched to any gene: 4. CDR1 and CDR2 (germline): SEHNR, FQNEAQ (reference sequence). The source of this sequence is a human donor in a cohort sampled during active COVID-19. Sequencing used peripheral blood. The genes are TRBV7-9 and TRBJ1-1; 7 bases match TRBD1. The CDR3, as DNA: TGTGCCAGCAGCGCTCGACAGGGGAACACTGAAGCTTTCTTT. Protein sequence: CASSARQGNTEAFF.